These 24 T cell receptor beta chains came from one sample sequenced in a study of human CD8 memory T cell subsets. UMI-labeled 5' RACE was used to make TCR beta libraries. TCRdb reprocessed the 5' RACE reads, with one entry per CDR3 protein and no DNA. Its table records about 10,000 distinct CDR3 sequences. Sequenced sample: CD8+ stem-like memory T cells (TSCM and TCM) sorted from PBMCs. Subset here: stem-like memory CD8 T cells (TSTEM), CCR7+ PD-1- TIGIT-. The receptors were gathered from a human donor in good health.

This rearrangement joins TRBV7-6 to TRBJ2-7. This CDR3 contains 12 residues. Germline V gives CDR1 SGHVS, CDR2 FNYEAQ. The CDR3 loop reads CASSFGGKEQYF.

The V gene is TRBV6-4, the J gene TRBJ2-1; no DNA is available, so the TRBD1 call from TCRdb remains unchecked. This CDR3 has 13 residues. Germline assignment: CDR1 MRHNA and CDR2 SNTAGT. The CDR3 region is CASGQGAKNEQFF.

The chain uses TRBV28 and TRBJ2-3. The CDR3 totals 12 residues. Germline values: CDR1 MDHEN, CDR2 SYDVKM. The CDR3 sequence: CASTTGTDTQYF. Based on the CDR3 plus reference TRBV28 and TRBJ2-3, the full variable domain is DVKVTQSSRYLVKRTGEKVFLECVQDMDHENMFWYRQDPGLGLRLIYFSYDVKMKEKGDIPEGYSVSREKKERFSLILESASTNQTSMYLCASTTGTDTQYFGPGTRLTVL.

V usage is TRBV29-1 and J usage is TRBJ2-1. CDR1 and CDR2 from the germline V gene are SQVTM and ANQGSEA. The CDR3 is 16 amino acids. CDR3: CSVEEVGFTSYNEQFF.

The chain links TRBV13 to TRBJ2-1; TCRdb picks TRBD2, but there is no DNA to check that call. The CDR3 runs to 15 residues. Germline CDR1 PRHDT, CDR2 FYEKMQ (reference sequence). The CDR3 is CASSVLAGGYNEQFF.

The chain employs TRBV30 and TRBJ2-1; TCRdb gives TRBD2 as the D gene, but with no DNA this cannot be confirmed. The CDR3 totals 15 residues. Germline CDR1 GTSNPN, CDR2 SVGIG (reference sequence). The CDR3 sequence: CAWELGTSGIRGQFF.

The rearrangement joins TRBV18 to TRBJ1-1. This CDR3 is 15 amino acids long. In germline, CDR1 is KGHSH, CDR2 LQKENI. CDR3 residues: CASSLPPSLNTEAFF.

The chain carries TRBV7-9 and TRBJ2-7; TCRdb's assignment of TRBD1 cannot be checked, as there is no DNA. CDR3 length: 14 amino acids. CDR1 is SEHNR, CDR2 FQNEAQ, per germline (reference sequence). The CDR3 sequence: CASSLDVTGNEQYF.

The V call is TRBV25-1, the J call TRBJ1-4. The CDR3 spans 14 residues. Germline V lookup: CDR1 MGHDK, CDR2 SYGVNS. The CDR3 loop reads CASSEYSSAEKLFF.

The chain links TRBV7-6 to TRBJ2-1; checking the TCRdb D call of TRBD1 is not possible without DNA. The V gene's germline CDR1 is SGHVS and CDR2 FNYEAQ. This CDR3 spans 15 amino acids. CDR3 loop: CASSSRLGLYNEQFF. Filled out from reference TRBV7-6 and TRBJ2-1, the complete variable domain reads GAGVSQSPRYKVTKRGQDVALRCDPISGHVSLYWYRQALGQGPEFLTYFNYEAQQDKSGLPNDRFSAERPEGSISTLTIQRTEQRDSAMYRCASSSRLGLYNEQFFGPGTRLTVL.

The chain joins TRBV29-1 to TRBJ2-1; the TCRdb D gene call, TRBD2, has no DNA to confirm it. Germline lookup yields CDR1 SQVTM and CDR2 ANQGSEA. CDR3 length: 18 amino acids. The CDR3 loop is CSVEDRVGSGREYNEQFF.

The CDR3 loop is CSAKAPSGRDADTQYF. This sequence joins TRBV20-1 and TRBJ2-3; the TCRdb D gene call, TRBD2, has no DNA to confirm it. CDR1 and CDR2 (germline): DFQATT, SNEGSKA (reference sequence). This CDR3 region has 16 residues.

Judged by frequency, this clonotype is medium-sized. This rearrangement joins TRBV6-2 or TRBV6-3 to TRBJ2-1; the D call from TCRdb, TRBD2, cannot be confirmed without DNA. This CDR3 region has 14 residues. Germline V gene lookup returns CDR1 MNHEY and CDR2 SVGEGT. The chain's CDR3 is CASSVAGGYNEQFF.

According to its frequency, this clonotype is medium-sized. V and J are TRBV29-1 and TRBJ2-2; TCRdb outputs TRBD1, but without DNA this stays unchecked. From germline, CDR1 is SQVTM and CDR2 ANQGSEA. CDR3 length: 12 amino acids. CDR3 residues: CSARGPTGELFF.

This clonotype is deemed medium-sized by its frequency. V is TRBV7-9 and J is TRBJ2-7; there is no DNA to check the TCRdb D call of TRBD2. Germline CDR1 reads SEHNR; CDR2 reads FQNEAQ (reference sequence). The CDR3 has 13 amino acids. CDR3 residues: CASSPPASYEQYF.

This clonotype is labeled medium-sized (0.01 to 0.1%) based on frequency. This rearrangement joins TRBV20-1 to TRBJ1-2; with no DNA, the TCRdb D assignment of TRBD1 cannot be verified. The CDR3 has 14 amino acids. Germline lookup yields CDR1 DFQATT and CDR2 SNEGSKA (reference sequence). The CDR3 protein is CSARSTDLAHGYTF.

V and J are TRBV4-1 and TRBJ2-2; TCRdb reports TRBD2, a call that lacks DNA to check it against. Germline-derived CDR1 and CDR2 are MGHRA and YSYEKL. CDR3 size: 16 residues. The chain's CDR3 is CASSHWTSGATGELFF.

The CDR3 spells CASSRSEGYHEQYF. This chain connects TRBV4-3 to TRBJ2-7; TCRdb outputs TRBD1, but without DNA this stays unchecked. This CDR3 comprises 14 residues. CDR1 LGHNA and CDR2 YSLEER come from the germline V gene.

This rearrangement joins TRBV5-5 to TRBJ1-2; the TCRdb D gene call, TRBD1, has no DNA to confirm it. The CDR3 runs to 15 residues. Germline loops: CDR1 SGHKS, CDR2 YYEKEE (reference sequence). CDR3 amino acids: CASSRDPGTDYGYTF.

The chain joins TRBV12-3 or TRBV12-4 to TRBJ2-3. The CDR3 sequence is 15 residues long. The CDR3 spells CASSPISWGTDTQYF.

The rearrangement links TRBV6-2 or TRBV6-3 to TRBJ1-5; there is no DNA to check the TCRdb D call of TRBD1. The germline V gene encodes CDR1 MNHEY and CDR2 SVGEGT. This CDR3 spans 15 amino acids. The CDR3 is CASRTDRGSNQPQHF.

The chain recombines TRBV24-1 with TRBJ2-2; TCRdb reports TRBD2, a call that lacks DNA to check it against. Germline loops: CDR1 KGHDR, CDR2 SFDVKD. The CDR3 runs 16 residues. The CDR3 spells CATSDLTSGSMGELFF.

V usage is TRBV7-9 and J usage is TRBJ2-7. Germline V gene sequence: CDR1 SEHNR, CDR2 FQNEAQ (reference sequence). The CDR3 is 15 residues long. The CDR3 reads CASSPTVWGYYEQYF.

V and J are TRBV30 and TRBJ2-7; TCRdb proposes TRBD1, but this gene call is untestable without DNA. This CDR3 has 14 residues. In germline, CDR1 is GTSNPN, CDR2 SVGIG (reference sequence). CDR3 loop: CASEGNRGRVEQYF.